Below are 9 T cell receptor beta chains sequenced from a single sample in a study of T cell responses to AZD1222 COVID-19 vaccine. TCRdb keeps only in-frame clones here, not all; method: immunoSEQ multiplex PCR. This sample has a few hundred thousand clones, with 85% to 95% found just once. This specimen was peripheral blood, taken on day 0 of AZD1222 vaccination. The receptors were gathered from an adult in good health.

The CDR3: CASSIDPSNQPQHF. The DNA of the CDR3 is TGTGCCAGTAGTATAGACCCTAGCAATCAGCCCCAGCATTTT. V is TRBV19 and J is TRBJ1-5, with unresolved D. The CDR3 runs 14 residues. Trimming stripped 0 bases from V and 0 bases from J, with 3 bases between. Germline lookup yields CDR1 LNHDA and CDR2 SQIVND (reference sequence).

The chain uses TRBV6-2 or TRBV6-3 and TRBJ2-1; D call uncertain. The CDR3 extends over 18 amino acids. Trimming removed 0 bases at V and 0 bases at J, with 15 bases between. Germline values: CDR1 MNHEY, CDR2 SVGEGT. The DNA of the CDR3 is TGTGCCAGCAGTTACTCGATGGTTAGGGAAAGCTCCTACAATGAGCAGTTCTTC. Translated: CASSYSMVRESSYNEQFF.

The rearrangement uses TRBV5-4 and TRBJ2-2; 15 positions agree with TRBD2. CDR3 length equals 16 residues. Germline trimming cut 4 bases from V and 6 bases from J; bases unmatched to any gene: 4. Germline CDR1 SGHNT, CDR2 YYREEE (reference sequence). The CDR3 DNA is TGTGCCAGCAGCCCGGGACTAGCGGGAGGTCCCGGGGAGCTGTTTTTT. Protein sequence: CASSPGLAGGPGELFF.

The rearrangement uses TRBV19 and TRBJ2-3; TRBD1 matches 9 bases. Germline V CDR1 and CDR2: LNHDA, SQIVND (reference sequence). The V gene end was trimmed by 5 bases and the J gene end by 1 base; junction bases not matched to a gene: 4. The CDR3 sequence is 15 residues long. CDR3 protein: CASSVRDRGTDTQYF. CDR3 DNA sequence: TGTGCCAGTAGTGTCCGGGACAGGGGCACAGATACGCAGTATTTT.

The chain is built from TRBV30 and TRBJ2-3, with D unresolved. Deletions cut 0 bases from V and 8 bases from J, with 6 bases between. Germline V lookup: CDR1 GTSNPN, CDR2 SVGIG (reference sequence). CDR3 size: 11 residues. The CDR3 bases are TGTGCCTGGAGTGTACATTTTACGCAGTATTTT. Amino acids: CAWSVHFTQYF. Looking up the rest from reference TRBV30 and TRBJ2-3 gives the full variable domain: SQTIHQWPATLVQPVGSPLSLECTVEGTSNPNLYWYRQAAGRGLQLLFYSVGIGQISSEVPQNLSASRPQDRQFILSSKKLLLSDSGFYLCAWSVHFTQYFGPGTRLTVL.

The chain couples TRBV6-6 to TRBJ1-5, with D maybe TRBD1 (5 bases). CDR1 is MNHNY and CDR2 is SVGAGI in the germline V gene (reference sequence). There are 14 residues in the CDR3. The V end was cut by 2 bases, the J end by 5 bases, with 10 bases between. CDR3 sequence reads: CASSYRVTDQPQHF. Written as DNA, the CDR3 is TGTGCCAGCAGTTACCGTGTGACAGATCAGCCCCAGCATTTT.

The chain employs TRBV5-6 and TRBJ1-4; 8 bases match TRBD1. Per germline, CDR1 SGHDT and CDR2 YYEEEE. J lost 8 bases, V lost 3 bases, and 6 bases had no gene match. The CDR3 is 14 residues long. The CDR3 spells CASSWTGFKEKLFF. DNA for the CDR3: TGTGCCAGCAGCTGGACAGGGTTTAAAGAAAAACTGTTTTTT.

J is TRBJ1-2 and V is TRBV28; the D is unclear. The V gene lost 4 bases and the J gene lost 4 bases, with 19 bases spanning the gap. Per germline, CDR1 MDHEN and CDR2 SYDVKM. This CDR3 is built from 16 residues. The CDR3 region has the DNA TGTGCCAGCAGTTCTAAAGGGCAGGCCCTAGTCTATGGCTACACCTTC. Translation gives CASSSKGQALVYGYTF.

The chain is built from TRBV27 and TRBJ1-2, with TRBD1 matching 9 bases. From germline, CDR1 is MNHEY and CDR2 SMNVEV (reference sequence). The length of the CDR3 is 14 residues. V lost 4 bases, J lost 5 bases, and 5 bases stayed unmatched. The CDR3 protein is CASSSRTGVYGYTF. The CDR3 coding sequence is TGTGCCAGCAGTTCTCGGACAGGGGTGTATGGCTACACCTTC.